A single sample is the source of the 20 T cell receptor beta chains below, sequenced in a study of regulatory dendritic cells for organ transplantation. Libraries were prepared by immunoSEQ multiplex PCR; TCRdb keeps only in-frame clonotypes and omits some of them. The table records tens of thousands of clones, 80% to 95% of them present only once. The sequenced material came from naive CD8+ T cells from blood. Subset in this sample: CD45RA+ naive T cells. Receptors were obtained from a human donor in good health.

The chain is built from TRBV27 and TRBJ2-3; 9 nucleotides agree with TRBD2. The J segment lost 4 bases and the V segment lost 2 bases, leaving 13 bases of the junction unmatched. Germline-derived CDR1 and CDR2 are MNHEY and SMNVEV (reference sequence). The CDR3 contains 18 residues. The CDR3 spells CASSLGPPLAGPADTQYF. In DNA form, the CDR3 reads TGTGCCAGCAGTTTAGGCCCCCCCCTAGCGGGGCCAGCAGATACGCAGTATTTT.

The chain joins TRBV9 to TRBJ1-2; D may be TRBD1 (5 bases). The CDR3 runs to 12 residues. Germline CDR1 reads SGDLS; CDR2 reads YYNGEE. The V gene lost 7 bases and the J gene lost 2 bases, with 9 bases spanning the gap. The CDR3 loop reads CASGGHNYGYTF. The CDR3 DNA reads TGTGCCAGCGGCGGACACAACTATGGCTACACCTTC.

The V gene is TRBV13, the J gene TRBJ2-7; 9 positions match TRBD1. The V gene's germline CDR1 is PRHDT and CDR2 FYEKMQ (reference sequence). The CDR3 runs 14 residues. Trimming cost V 10 bases and J 7 bases; bases outside gene matches: 14. CDR3 DNA: TGTGCCACTAGTTCCGGGACAGGGTATAAAGAGCAGTACTTC. It codes for CATSSGTGYKEQYF.

This rearrangement joins TRBV5-8 to TRBJ1-2, with D unclear. Trimming cost V 4 bases and J 5 bases, with 6 bases left between them. Germline assignment: CDR1 SGHTS and CDR2 YDEGEE. This CDR3 comprises 11 residues. The CDR3, as DNA: TGTGCCAGCAGCGATTCGTATGGCTACACCTTC. Its translation is CASSDSYGYTF.

The chain recombines TRBV7-2 with TRBJ1-5; no clear D gene. Looked up from germline, CDR1 is SGHTA and CDR2 is FQGNSA. This CDR3 comprises 18 residues. Trimming took 3 bases from V and 1 from J, leaving 19 bases between them. The CDR3 coding sequence is TGTGCCAGCAGCTTTAATCCGTCTGCCGCGGACAGCAATCAGCCCCAGCATTTT. Its translation: CASSFNPSAADSNQPQHF.

The chain has TRBV6-4 and TRBJ2-1; 7 nucleotides agree with TRBD2. With 6 bases clipped from V and 2 bases from J, the junction kept 7 bases outside the gene matches. This CDR3 has 15 residues. Germline CDR1 and CDR2: MRHNA and SNTAGT. This chain's CDR3 is CASSARESPYNEQFF. The CDR3 nucleotides are TGTGCCAGCAGCGCGCGGGAGAGCCCCTACAATGAGCAGTTCTTC.

This clone was counted once. V and J are TRBV11-1 and TRBJ2-7, with D perhaps being TRBD1 or TRBD2 (5 bases each). The CDR3 totals 15 residues. Trimming cost V 1 base and J 0 bases, with 10 bases left between them. Germline V lookup: CDR1 SGHAT, CDR2 FQDESV (reference sequence). The CDR3 coding sequence is TGTGCCAGCAGCTTAGTCTGGGGGACCTCCTACGAGCAGTACTTC. Protein product: CASSLVWGTSYEQYF.

The chain employs TRBV4-1 and TRBJ2-7; possibly TRBD1 or TRBD2 for D (7 bases each). Germline CDR1 and CDR2: MGHRA and YSYEKL. This CDR3 is built from 15 residues. V was pared by 0 bases and J by 7 bases, with 16 bases between. The CDR3 protein is CASSQDRGGGREQYF. The CDR3 coding sequence is TGCGCCAGCAGCCAAGATCGGGGAGGGGGCCGGGAGCAGTACTTC.

Remarks on this clone: The sample carries other DNA sequences with the same CDR3. The chain is built from TRBV19 and TRBJ1-5; tentative D call: TRBD1 (6 bases). The CDR3 length is 14 residues. CDR1 and CDR2 (germline): LNHDA, SQIVND (reference sequence). The V and J ends lost 3 bases and 3 bases respectively, with 9 bases between them. The CDR3 bases are TGTGCCAGTAGTATCCGGGACACCAATCAGCCCCAGCATTTT. Translation gives CASSIRDTNQPQHF.

The chain combines TRBV7-6 with TRBJ2-5; D perhaps matches TRBD2 (6 bases). The CDR3 spans 11 residues. Germline V gene sequence: CDR1 SGHVS, CDR2 FNYEAQ. Trimming cost V 8 bases and J 7 bases, with 11 bases left between them. The DNA of the CDR3 is TGTGCCAGCGGGGCGGAGGGGACCCAGTACTTC. Its protein is CASGAEGTQYF.

This chain connects TRBV4-1 to TRBJ1-1, with TRBD1 as a possible D gene (6 bases). Trimming took 3 bases from V and 1 from J, leaving 6 bases between them. The CDR3 runs 13 residues. The germline gives CDR1 MGHRA, CDR2 YSYEKL. CDR3 amino acids: CASSQTGNTEAFF. The CDR3 nucleotides are TGCGCCAGCAGCCAGACAGGGAACACTGAAGCTTTCTTT.

The chain combines TRBV11-3 with TRBJ2-1; 11 nucleotides match TRBD2. This CDR3 comprises 17 residues. CDR1 and CDR2 from the germline V gene are SGHNT and YENEEA. J was trimmed by 5 bases and V by 2 bases; bases with no gene match: 8. The CDR3: CASSLTSGLAENNEQFF. The CDR3 bases are TGTGCCAGCAGCTTAACCTCGGGACTAGCGGAGAACAATGAGCAGTTCTTC.

The chain couples TRBV9 to TRBJ2-7; D is undetermined. This CDR3 has 10 amino acids. V lost 6 bases and J lost 8, with 9 bases in between. From germline, CDR1 is SGDLS and CDR2 YYNGEE. CDR3 sequence: CASTRKQQYF. The CDR3 region has the DNA TGTGCCAGCACCAGGAAGCAGCAGTACTTC.

This clone has a single count. This chain joins TRBV11-2 and TRBJ2-7, with TRBD2 identical over 11 bases. The CDR3 contains 16 residues. The ends lost 5 bases at V and 5 bases at J; junction bases unmatched: 11. The germline CDR1 and CDR2 sequences are SGHAT and FQNNGV. The CDR3 DNA follows: TGTGCCAGCAGCGGCAGAATAGCGGGGGGGCCCCACGAGCAGTACTTC. It translates to CASSGRIAGGPHEQYF.

This rearrangement joins TRBV27 to TRBJ2-1; D remains unclear. The CDR3 covers 11 residues. The V and J ends lost 8 bases and 15 bases respectively, with 17 bases between them. The germline V gene encodes CDR1 MNHEY and CDR2 SMNVEV (reference sequence). Here the CDR3 reads CASAGSIRWFF. The CDR3 region has the DNA TGTGCCAGCGCCGGCTCGATACGGTGGTTCTTC.

The chain couples TRBV18 to TRBJ1-4, with 8 bases fitting TRBD1. The length of the CDR3 is 15 residues. Trimming at V came to 1 base and at J to 2 bases, leaving 0 bases not matched to a gene. The V gene's germline CDR1 is KGHSH and CDR2 LQKENI. This chain's CDR3 is CASSPRTGTNEKLFF. CDR3 nucleotides: TGTGCCAGCTCACCACGGACAGGGACTAATGAAAAACTGTTTTTT.

The gene calls are TRBV5-1 and TRBJ2-3; tentatively, D is TRBD1 or TRBD2 (5 bases each). The CDR3 consists of 14 residues. V lost 0 bases and J lost 2, with 7 bases in between. The V gene's germline CDR1 is SGHRS and CDR2 YFSETQ. CDR3 DNA: TGCGCCAGCAGCTTGGCGGGGCCCACAGATACGCAGTATTTT. Residues: CASSLAGPTDTQYF. Combining the CDR3 with reference TRBV5-1 and TRBJ2-3 gives the whole variable domain KAGVTQTPRYLIKTRGQQVTLSCSPISGHRSVSWYQQTPGQGLQFLFEYFSETQRNKGNFPGRFSGRQFSNSRSEMNVSTLELGDSALYLCASSLAGPTDTQYFGPGTRLTVL.

The J gene is TRBJ2-6, the V gene TRBV5-4; D might be TRBD2 (6 bases). The CDR3 totals 15 residues. Looked up from germline, CDR1 is SGHNT and CDR2 is YYREEE (reference sequence). V gave up 3 bases and J gave up 0 bases, with 7 bases separating them. CDR3 region: CASSWGDSGANVLTF. In DNA form, the CDR3 reads TGTGCCAGCAGCTGGGGGGACTCTGGGGCCAACGTCCTGACTTTC.

The chain is built from TRBV20-1 and TRBJ2-5; no reliable D call. Trimming stripped 1 base from V and 5 bases from J, with 5 bases between. Germline V gene sequence: CDR1 DFQATT, CDR2 SNEGSKA (reference sequence). The CDR3 spans 11 residues. The chain's CDR3 is CSARVAETQYF. Written as DNA, the CDR3 is TGCAGTGCTAGAGTCGCCGAGACCCAGTACTTC.

V and J are TRBV27 and TRBJ1-1; no reliable D call. Germline-derived CDR1 and CDR2 are MNHEY and SMNVEV (reference sequence). This CDR3 is 14 amino acids long. Trimming shortened V by 2 bases and J by 3 bases, and 10 bases separated the two germline ends. CDR3 loop: CASSLTGFDTEAFF. The CDR3 DNA is TGTGCCAGCAGTTTAACTGGTTTCGACACTGAAGCTTTCTTT.